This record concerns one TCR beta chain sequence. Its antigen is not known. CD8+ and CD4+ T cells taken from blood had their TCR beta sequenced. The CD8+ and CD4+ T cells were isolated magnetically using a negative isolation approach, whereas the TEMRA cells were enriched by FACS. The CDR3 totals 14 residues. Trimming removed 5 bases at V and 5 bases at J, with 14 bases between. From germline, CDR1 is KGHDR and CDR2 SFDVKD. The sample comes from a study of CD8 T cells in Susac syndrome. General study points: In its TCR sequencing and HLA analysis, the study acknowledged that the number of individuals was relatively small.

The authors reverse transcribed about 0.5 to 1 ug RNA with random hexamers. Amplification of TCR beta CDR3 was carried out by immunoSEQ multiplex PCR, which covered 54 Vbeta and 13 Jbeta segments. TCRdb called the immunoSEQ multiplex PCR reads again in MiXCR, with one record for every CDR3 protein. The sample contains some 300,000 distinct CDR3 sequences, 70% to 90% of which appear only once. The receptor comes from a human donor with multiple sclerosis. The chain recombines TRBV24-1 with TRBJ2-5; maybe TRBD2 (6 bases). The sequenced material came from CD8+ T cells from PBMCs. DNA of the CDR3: TGTGCCACCAGTGTTACGGGAGCTGGGGAGACCCAGTACTTC. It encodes CATSVTGAGETQYF.